This TCR beta chain was sequenced for a study of identical twins. Findings of the study overall: Whereas memory repertoires showed no such difference, abundant cord blood beta clonotypes carried fewer insertions.

Healthy Caucasians made up all donors. In TCRdb, the 5' RACE reads were re-called with MiXCR into one record per CDR3 protein. The data contain approximately 890,000 distinct CDR3 sequences, 12% of them singletons. This clonotype was seen a handful of times. As yet, its antigen is unknown. Unmatched junction bases numbered 7, after V lost 4 bases and J lost 4 bases. The CDR3 covers 16 residues. Germline lookup yields CDR1 SGHDT and CDR2 YYEEEE. These same records also appear under a second study, on yellow fever vaccine responses in identical twins. Per that study: Reports say the vaccine T cell response in twins looked partly convergent and partly personalized.

Sequenced sample: PBMCs. This TCR was recovered from a young woman in good health. The chain uses TRBV5-6 and TRBJ2-1; 11 positions agree with TRBD2. CDR3 sequence reads: CASSRVASGRYNEQFF. The CDR3 nucleotides read TGTGCCAGCAGCCGGGTGGCTAGCGGGAGGTACAATGAGCAGTTCTTC.